This T cell receptor (beta chain) was observed in a study of cytomegalovirus exposure and HLA in healthy donors. Study at large: The Caucasian-associated ancestry cluster contained 81% of the approximately 420 genotyped donors. General study points: Reportedly, cytomegalovirus status was diagnosed with high sensitivity and specificity.

The germline CDR1 and CDR2 sequences are SGHTA and FQGTGA. This CDR3 has 12 amino acids. Trimming removed 3 bases at V and 9 bases at J, with 9 bases between. In the case of this clone: As yet, its antigen is unknown.

The PCR used 60 Vbeta and 13 Jbeta primers. Sequencing used immunoSEQ multiplex PCR; TCRdb keeps in-frame clones, though not all of them. This table has fewer than 65,000 clones, approximately 89% appearing once. The specimen sequenced was PBMCs. This sequence originates from a man aged 18-30 years in good health and CMV-seronegative. The gene calls are TRBV7-3 and TRBJ2-1, with D possibly being TRBD2 (7 bases). The CDR3 DNA reads TGTGCCAGCAGCTTCGGGGGGCGTGAGCAGTTCTTC. Its translation: CASSFGGREQFF.